This TCR beta chain appears in the sequencing data of a study of blood T cell repertoires in COVID-19. As for the study in general: The United States, Italy and Spain were the sources of the acute and convalescent COVID-19 samples.

How the authors handled the data: Reference gene primer amplification in the assay estimated nucleated cell counts. TCRdb keeps only in-frame clones here, not all; method: immunoSEQ multiplex PCR. The DNA gave D and trimming, while V, J and clone size come from that table. The repertoire holds roughly 350,000 clones, with around 85% as singletons. The TCR comes from a woman between 18 and 29 years old with acute or convalescent COVID-19. Sequenced material: peripheral blood.

CDR3 sequence reads: CASSVSPSEDTQYF. Here the CDR3 DNA reads TGCGCCAGCAGCGTGAGTCCTAGCGAAGATACGCAGTATTTT. The chain has TRBV5-1 and TRBJ2-3, with D perhaps TRBD2 (6 bases). V lost 4 bases, J lost 5 bases, and 14 bases lay in between. The V gene's germline CDR1 is SGHRS and CDR2 YFSETQ. The CDR3 extends over 14 amino acids.